Here is one T cell receptor (beta chain) with its context. Its antigen is undetermined. The data were obtained in a study of T cell responses to AZD1222 COVID-19 vaccine. Study-wide findings and caveats: White British donors predominated, females outnumbered males, and clonal diversity was possibly underestimated.

The table came from immunoSEQ multiplex PCR; TCRdb's copy has only in-frame clones and leaves some out. Counted here are approximately 150,000 clones, 90% to 95% occurring once; the ten biggest clones make up 2.6%. The TCR originated in an adult in good health. The sequences come from peripheral blood, collected on day 0 of AZD1222 vaccination.

The CDR3 loop is CSVDASGRAYEQFF. CDR3 coding DNA: TGCAGCGTCGACGCTAGCGGGAGGGCCTATGAGCAGTTCTTC. V and J are TRBV29-1 and TRBJ2-1; 12 bases are a match to TRBD2. V shed 6 bases and J 8 bases; nucleotides not matched to a gene: 8. CDR1 and CDR2 (germline): SQVTM, ANQGSEA. This CDR3 has 14 amino acids.